This T cell receptor (beta chain) was documented in a study of graft-versus-host responses after intestinal transplantation. For this clone: Its specificity is not known.

Germline V gives CDR1 SNHLY, CDR2 FYNNEI. After removal of 2 bases from V and 3 bases from J, the junction contained 8 bases not matched to a gene. This CDR3 comprises 17 residues. Here immunoSEQ multiplex PCR was the method, and the copy in TCRdb shows in-frame clones only, minus some. The sample has roughly 120,000 clones; 90% are singletons. The chain has TRBV2 and TRBJ1-3, with 9 nucleotides matching TRBD1. The sequence derives from a human donor who received an intestinal transplant. The sequences come from unstimulated CD4+ T cells sorted from spleen or lymph node cells, collected before intestinal transplant. The DNA for the CDR3 is TGTGCCAGCAGTGAAACTGGACAGGGGACGGTTGGAAACACCATATATTTT. Its protein is CASSETGQGTVGNTIYF.